The rows below give T cell receptor beta chains drawn from one sample of a study of Ad26.COV2.S vaccination and SARS-CoV-2 variants. The assay was immunoSEQ multiplex PCR, and TCRdb's table has in-frame clones only and misses some. The repertoire holds 400,000 to 450,000 clones, with 92% as singletons. Sequenced here: peripheral blood, sampled in a trial of Ad26.COV2.S vaccine versus placebo. All receptors derive from a person between 18 and 65 years old who received the Ad26.COV2.S COVID-19 vaccine or a placebo. CDR3s include the opening cysteine and the closing phenylalanine or tryptophan. D genes are given only for firm matches.

cdr3_aa: CASSPLGTWRGVYEQYF
cdr3_nt: TGTGCCAGCAGCCCTCTTGGCACATGGCGGGGGGTCTACGAGCAGTACTTC
j_call: TRBJ2-7
d_call: TRBD2
v_call: TRBV3-1/TRBV3-2

cdr3_aa: CASSNPRISTDTQYF
cdr3_nt: TGTGCCAGCAGCAACCCCAGGATAAGCACAGATACGCAGTATTTT
j_call: TRBJ2-3
d_call: NA
v_call: TRBV21-1

cdr3_aa: CASGLVPGHSGNTIYF
cdr3_nt: TGTGCTAGTGGTTTGGTACCGGGACATTCTGGAAACACCATATATTTT
j_call: TRBJ1-3
d_call: NA
v_call: TRBV12-5

cdr3_aa: CASSREGPFSYEQYF
cdr3_nt: TGTGCCAGCTCACGAGAGGGCCCGTTTTCCTACGAGCAGTACTTC
j_call: TRBJ2-7
d_call: NA
v_call: TRBV18

cdr3_aa: CASSLAGVGTDTQYF
cdr3_nt: TGTGCCAGCAGCTTGGCCGGGGTCGGGACAGATACGCAGTATTTT
j_call: TRBJ2-3
d_call: NA
v_call: TRBV5-4

cdr3_aa: CASSPGSVGGTQYF
cdr3_nt: TGTGCCAGCTCACCCGGTTCCGTCGGGGGTACCCAGTACTTC
j_call: TRBJ2-5
d_call: NA
v_call: TRBV18

cdr3_aa: CASSGRGFGTEAFF
cdr3_nt: TGTGCCAGTAGTGGCAGGGGATTTGGCACTGAAGCTTTCTTT
j_call: TRBJ1-1
d_call: NA
v_call: TRBV19

cdr3_aa: CASSVRDYSYEQYF
cdr3_nt: TGTGCCAGCAGCGTCCGGGACTACTCCTACGAGCAGTACTTC
j_call: TRBJ2-7
d_call: TRBD2
v_call: TRBV7-2

cdr3_aa: CASSLLTSPSYEQYF
cdr3_nt: TGTGCCAGCAGCTTACTGACTAGTCCTTCCTACGAGCAGTACTTC
j_call: TRBJ2-7
d_call: NA
v_call: TRBV11-2

cdr3_aa: CASSLLTNTGELFF
cdr3_nt: TGTGCCAGCAGTTTACTCACGAACACCGGGGAGCTGTTTTTT
j_call: TRBJ2-2
d_call: NA
v_call: TRBV27

cdr3_aa: CASSTLPTGELFF
cdr3_nt: TGTGCCAGCAGTACCCTTCCCACCGGGGAGCTGTTTTTT
j_call: TRBJ2-2
d_call: NA
v_call: TRBV27

cdr3_aa: CASSLTGRTYEQYF
cdr3_nt: TGTGCCAGCAGTTTAACGGGTAGGACCTACGAGCAGTACTTC
j_call: TRBJ2-7
d_call: NA
v_call: TRBV28

cdr3_aa: CASTPTGGSYNEQFF
cdr3_nt: TGTGCCAGCACTCCGACGGGGGGCTCCTACAATGAGCAGTTCTTC
j_call: TRBJ2-1
d_call: TRBD2
v_call: TRBV28

cdr3_aa: CASSEQGRNYGYTF
cdr3_nt: TGTGCCAGCTCAGAACAGGGGAGAAACTATGGCTACACCTTC
j_call: TRBJ1-2
d_call: TRBD1
v_call: TRBV18

cdr3_aa: CASSPRASANKRTQYF
cdr3_nt: TGTGCCAGCAGCCCCCGGGCTAGCGCAAACAAGAGAACCCAGTACTTC
j_call: TRBJ2-5
d_call: NA
v_call: TRBV7-2